This T cell receptor (beta chain) was profiled in a study of T-cell reconstitution after alpha-beta-depleted transplantation in children (dated by TCRdb to 2015 to 2016). For the study in its entirety: Using TCR repertoire profiling, the study quantitatively followed how T-cell immune reconstitution unfolded in children after TCRalphabeta/CD19-depleted allogeneic hematopoietic cell transplantation.

Details on this clonotype: It has no known antigen specificity. The input lacks base qualities; no much larger clone sits a single base away.

What this sample's treatment or condition label stands for: allogeneic hematopoietic cell transplantation with graft depleted of TCRalphabeta T cells and CD19 B cells. Transplant recipients were children who received TCRalphabeta/CD19-depleted allogeneic hematopoietic cell grafts. Library preparation used PCR. The run used an Illumina HiSeq 2500. TCR library preparation used molecular barcoding, with unique molecular identifiers applied to normalize quantification of the TCRbeta repertoire. TCRdb cleaned the public reads at Q25 with fastp, built clones with MiXCR and kept in-frame beta chains. Each CDR3 protein gets just one entry, which takes the most common genes and DNA from the rows behind it. This sample gives a few hundred thousand distinct CDR3 sequences in total; around two fifths of them show up just once. The ten largest clonotypes hold about 30% of the sample. Overall study results and their limits: Over subsequent months, a decline in hyperexpanded clone frequencies was noted, and after one year, T-cell counts and TCRbeta diversity were mostly ascribed to newly produced T cells. Apparently early alphabetaT-cell count recovery about two months after transplant reportedly relied on only several hundred rapidly expanded clones derived from non-depleted graft cells. The high TCRbeta diversity at day 60 in some patients was ascribed to recipient T cells and intrathymic progenitors that had survived conditioning.

Compared with germline, V lacks 6 bases and J lacks 6 bases; bases without a gene match: 11. Its CDR3 holds 14 amino acids, cysteine through phenylalanine. Only the CDR3 portion is preserved as DNA: 42 bases, with reading frame beginning at the first base. The specimen was PBMCs, collected before TCRalphabeta/CD19-depleted stem cell transplant. The TCR was taken from a girl aged 2-9 years with aplastic anemia, due to receive a stem cell transplant. The chain links TRBV12-3 or TRBV12-4 with TRBJ2-7, with TRBD2 matching 7 junction bases. The CDR3 region reads CASRPSGIHSEQYF. The sequenced DNA: TGTGCCAGCAGACCGAGCGGGATACATTCCGAGCAGTACTTC.